The entry below describes one T cell receptor (beta chain). Its antigen is unidentified. Germline lookup yields CDR1 SGHRS and CDR2 YFSETQ. Trimming removed 4 bases from V and 2 bases from J; junction bases left unmatched: 8. The CDR3 has 17 amino acids. These data are taken from a study of blood T cells in healthy people across ages. Notes on the study in general: Percentage of naive T cells showed a strong correlation with TCR beta diversity. Long-lived donors had more naive CD4+ cells and higher diversity than aged donors.

Researchers isolated at least 6 million PBMCs per sample. Combining a sample-barcoded 5' primer with a J-beta primer mix, a second PCR ran for about 6 to 11 cycles. Each TCR beta cDNA got a 12-nucleotide random molecular identifier. TCRdb redid the calling of the 5' RACE reads with MiXCR, one entry per CDR3 protein. The data hold some 1.6 million distinct CDR3 sequences, with roughly 32% observed a single time. The chain joins TRBV5-1 to TRBJ2-4; 11 positions match TRBD2. Specimen: blood. The sequence was collected from a young woman in good health. The CDR3 spells CASSTSGTSGSKNIQYF. The CDR3 DNA sequence: TGCGCCAGCAGCACATCCGGGACTAGCGGTTCCAAAAACATTCAGTACTTC.